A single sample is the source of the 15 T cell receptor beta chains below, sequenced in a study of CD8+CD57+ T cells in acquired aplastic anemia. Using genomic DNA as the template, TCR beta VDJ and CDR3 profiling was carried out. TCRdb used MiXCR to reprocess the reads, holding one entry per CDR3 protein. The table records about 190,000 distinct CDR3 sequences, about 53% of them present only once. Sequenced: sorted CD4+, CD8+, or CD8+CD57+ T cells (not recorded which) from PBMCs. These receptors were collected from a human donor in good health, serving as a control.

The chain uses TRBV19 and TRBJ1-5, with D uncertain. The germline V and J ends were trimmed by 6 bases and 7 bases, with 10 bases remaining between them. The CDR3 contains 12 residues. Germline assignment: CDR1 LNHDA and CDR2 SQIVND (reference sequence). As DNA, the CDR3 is TGTGCCAGTAGGGTTCGAGAGCAGCCCCAGCATTTT. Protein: CASRVREQPQHF.

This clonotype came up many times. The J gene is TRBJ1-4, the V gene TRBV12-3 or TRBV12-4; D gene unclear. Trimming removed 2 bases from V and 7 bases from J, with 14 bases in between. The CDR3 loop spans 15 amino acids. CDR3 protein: CASSLFGQDGEKLFF. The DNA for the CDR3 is TGTGCCAGCAGTTTATTCGGCCAGGATGGTGAAAAACTGTTTTTT.

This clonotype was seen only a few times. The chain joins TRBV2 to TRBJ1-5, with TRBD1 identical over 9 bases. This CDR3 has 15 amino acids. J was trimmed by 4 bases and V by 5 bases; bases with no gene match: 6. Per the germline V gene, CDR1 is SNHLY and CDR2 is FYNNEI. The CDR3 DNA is TGTGCCAGCAGTACAGGGGGCTCAATTAATCAGCCCCAGCATTTT. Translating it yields CASSTGGSINQPQHF.

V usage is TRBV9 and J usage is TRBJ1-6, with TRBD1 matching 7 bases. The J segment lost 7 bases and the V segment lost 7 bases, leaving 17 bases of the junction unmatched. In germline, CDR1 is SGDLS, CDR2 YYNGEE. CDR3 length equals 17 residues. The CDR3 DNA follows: TGTGCCAGCTCAGCACTGGAGAAACACAGGGGCAATTCACCCCTCCACTTT. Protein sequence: CASSALEKHRGNSPLHF.

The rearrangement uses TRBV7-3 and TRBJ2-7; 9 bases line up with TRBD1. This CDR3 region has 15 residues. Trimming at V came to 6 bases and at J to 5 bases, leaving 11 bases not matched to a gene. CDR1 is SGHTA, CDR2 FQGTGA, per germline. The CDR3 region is CASSEAGTGSNEQYF. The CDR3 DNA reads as TGTGCCAGCAGTGAGGCCGGGACAGGGAGCAACGAGCAGTACTTC.

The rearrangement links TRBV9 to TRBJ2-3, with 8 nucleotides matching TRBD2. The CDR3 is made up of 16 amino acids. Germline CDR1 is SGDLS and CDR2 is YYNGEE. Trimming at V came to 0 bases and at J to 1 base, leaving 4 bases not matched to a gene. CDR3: CASSVAAGEGTDTQYF. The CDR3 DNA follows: TGTGCCAGCAGCGTAGCAGCGGGGGAAGGCACAGATACGCAGTATTTT. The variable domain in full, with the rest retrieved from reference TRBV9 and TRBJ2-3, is DSGVTQTPKHLITATGQRVTLRCSPRSGDLSVYWYQQSLDQGLQFLIQYYNGEERAKGNILERFSAQQFPDLHSELNLSSLELGDSALYFCASSVAAGEGTDTQYFGPGTRLTVL.

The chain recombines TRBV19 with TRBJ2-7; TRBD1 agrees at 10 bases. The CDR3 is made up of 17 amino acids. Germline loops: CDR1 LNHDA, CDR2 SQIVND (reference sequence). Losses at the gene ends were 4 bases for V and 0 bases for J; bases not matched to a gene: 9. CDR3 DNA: TGTGCCAGTAGTAAAGGGACCGGGACAGGGGTCTCCTACGAGCAGTACTTC. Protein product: CASSKGTGTGVSYEQYF.

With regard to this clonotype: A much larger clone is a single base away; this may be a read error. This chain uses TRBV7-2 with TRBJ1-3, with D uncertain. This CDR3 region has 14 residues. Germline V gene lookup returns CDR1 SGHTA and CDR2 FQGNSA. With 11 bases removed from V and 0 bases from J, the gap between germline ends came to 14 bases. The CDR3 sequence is CAGTFSSSGNTIYF. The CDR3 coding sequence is TGTGCCGGCACCTTCTCGTCCTCTGGAAACACCATATATTTT.

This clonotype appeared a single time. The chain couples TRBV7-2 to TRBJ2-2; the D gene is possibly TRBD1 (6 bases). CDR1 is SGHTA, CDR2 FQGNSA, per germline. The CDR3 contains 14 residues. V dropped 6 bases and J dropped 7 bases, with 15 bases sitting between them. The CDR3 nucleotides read TGTGCCAGCAGACCCACAGGGTGGGACGGGGAGCTGTTTTTT. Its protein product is CASRPTGWDGELFF.

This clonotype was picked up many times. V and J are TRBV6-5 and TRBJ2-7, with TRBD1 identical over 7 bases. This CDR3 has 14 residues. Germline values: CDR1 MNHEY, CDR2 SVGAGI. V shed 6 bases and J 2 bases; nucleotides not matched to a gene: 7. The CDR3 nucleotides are TGTGCCAGCAGAGGGGGCGGCAGTACCTACGAGCAGTACTTC. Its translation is CASRGGGSTYEQYF.

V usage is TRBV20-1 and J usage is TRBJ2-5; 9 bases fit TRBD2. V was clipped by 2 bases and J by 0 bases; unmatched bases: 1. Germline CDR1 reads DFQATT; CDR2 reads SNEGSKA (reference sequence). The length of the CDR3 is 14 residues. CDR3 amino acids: CSARLAGYQETQYF. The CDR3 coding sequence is TGCAGTGCTAGACTAGCGGGGTACCAAGAGACCCAGTACTTC.

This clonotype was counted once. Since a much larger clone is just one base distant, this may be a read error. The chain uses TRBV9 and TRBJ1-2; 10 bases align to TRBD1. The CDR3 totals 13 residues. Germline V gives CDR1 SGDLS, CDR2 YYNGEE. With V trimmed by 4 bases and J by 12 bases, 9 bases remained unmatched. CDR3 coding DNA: TGTGCCAGCAGCCAAGGGACAGGGGAGGGCCACACCTTC. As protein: CASSQGTGEGHTF.

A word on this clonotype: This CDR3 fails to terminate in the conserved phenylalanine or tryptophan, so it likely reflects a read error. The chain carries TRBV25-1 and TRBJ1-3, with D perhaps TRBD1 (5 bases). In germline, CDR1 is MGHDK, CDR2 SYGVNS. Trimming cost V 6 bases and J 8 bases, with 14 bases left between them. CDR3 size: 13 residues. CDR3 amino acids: CASSQAGRHTIYL. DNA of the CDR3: TGTGCCAGCAGCCAAGCAGGGAGGCACACCATATATCTT.

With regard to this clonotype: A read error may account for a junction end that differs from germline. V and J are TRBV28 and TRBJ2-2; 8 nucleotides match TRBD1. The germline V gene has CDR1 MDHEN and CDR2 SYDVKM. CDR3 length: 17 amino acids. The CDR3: CASSPRLQGVDTGELLF. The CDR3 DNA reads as TGTGCCAGCAGTCCCCGACTACAGGGGGTGGACACCGGGGAGCTGCTTTTT.

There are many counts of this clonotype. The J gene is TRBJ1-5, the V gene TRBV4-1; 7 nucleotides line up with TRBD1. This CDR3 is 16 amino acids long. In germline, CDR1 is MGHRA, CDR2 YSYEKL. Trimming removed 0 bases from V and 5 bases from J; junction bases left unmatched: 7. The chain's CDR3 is CASSQDGGQLYQPQHF. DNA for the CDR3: TGCGCCAGCAGCCAAGATGGGGGACAGTTATATCAGCCCCAGCATTTT.